This T cell receptor beta chain was observed in a study of blood T cells in healthy people across ages. As to this clonotype: What it recognizes is unknown.

The sample providers were healthy Caucasian people from Russia, aged roughly 6 to 90. Study-level results: A strong correlation was seen between TCR beta diversity and naive T cell percentage.

The CDR3 is 15 residues long. V lost 0 bases and J 6 bases, leaving 15 bases between the germline ends. Germline V lookup: CDR1 DFQATT, CDR2 SNEGSKA (reference sequence). Primers used in a second PCR of roughly 7 to 11 cycles were a sample-barcoded 5' primer and a J-beta primer mix. Each cDNA molecule was tagged by a template-switch adaptor with 12 random nucleotides. Every sample returned 2.5 million or more CDR3-containing paired-end reads. MiXCR, run by TCRdb on the 5' RACE reads, gives a single entry per CDR3 protein. Counted here are fewer than 700,000 distinct CDR3 sequences, 47% occurring once; the ten biggest clones make up about 22%.

This receptor was taken from a man older than 75 in good health. Sequenced sample: blood. The rearrangement uses TRBV20-1 and TRBJ1-5, with TRBD1 as a possible D gene (6 bases). CDR3 sequence: CSARDFRGQVQPQHF. The CDR3 nucleotides are TGCAGTGCTAGAGATTTCAGGGGCCAGGTTCAGCCCCAGCATTTT.